This TCR beta chain was found in a study of Ad26.COV2.S vaccination and SARS-CoV-2 variants. Study information: Within the COV1001 Ad26.COV2.S trial arm, the donor was enrolled.

Treatment denoted: some 20 received Ad26.COV2.S at low or high dose, single or two shots; several received placebo; per-sample allocation not given. Repertoires come from day 63 after the first vaccine or placebo injection. The germline V and J ends were trimmed by 0 bases and 2 bases, with 7 bases remaining between them. Germline values: CDR1 LGHDT, CDR2 YNNKEL (reference sequence). There are 14 residues in the CDR3. Comment on this clone: The sample has other DNA sequences that encode this CDR3 too.

The repertoire was sequenced with immunoSEQ multiplex PCR; TCRdb's copy has only in-frame clones and lacks some. The table shows a few hundred thousand clones, with 87% occurring only once. J is TRBJ1-2 and V is TRBV3-1 (or the pseudogene TRBV3-2); D not certain. The sequence was collected from a person aged 18-60 years who received the Ad26.COV2.S COVID-19 vaccine or a placebo. This specimen was peripheral blood, taken in a trial of Ad26.COV2.S vaccine versus placebo. DNA for the CDR3: TGTGCCAGCAGCCAAGAATCGGGGAACTATGGCTACACCTTC. Translation gives CASSQESGNYGYTF.